One sample yielded the 31 T cell receptor beta chains listed below, sequenced in a study of cytomegalovirus exposure and HLA in healthy donors. PCR was performed using 60 Vbeta and 13 Jbeta primers. Repertoires were generated with immunoSEQ multiplex PCR, while TCRdb's copy carries only in-frame clones and drops some. The sample yields about 210,000 clones, about 75% seen once. Sample: PBMCs. These TCRs come from a male donor in good health and CMV-seronegative.

With respect to this clone: The junction differs from germline at one of its ends, possibly a read error. The V call is TRBV7-9, the J call TRBJ1-5, with TRBD1 matching over 8 bases. CDR1 SEHNR and CDR2 FQNEAQ come from the germline V gene (reference sequence). This CDR3 contains 17 residues. This chain's CDR3 is CSSSLAGQGLRNQPQHF. CDR3 coding DNA: TGTTCCAGCAGCTTAGCCGGACAGGGCCTACGCAATCAGCCCCAGCATTTT.

This chain links TRBV28 with TRBJ2-4; possible D gene TRBD1, 5 bases. Germline-derived CDR1 and CDR2 are MDHEN and SYDVKM. The CDR3 covers 14 residues. V gave up 2 bases and J gave up 4 bases, with 9 bases separating them. The DNA of the CDR3 is TGTGCCAGCAGTTTAAGGGGAACGAAAAACATTCAGTACTTC. This gives the protein CASSLRGTKNIQYF.

This clone is a singleton in its sample. This chain connects TRBV10-3 to TRBJ2-3, with D tentatively TRBD1 (5 bases). The V end lost 6 bases, the J end lost 3 bases, and 13 bases lay between the germline ends. This CDR3 region has 14 residues. The V gene's germline CDR1 is ENHRY and CDR2 SYGVKD. The CDR3: CAISDSGKTDTQYF. CDR3 DNA: TGTGCCATCAGCGACTCAGGGAAGACAGATACGCAGTATTTT.

The rearrangement links TRBV5-6 to TRBJ2-5; 7 bases are a match to TRBD1. The CDR3 covers 14 residues. Germline-derived CDR1 and CDR2 are SGHDT and YYEEEE. J lost 4 bases, V lost 3 bases, and 6 bases had no gene match. CDR3 DNA: TGTGCCAGCAGCTCGACAGGGAACGGAGAGACCCAGTACTTC. Translating it yields CASSSTGNGETQYF.

This chain joins TRBV19 and TRBJ2-3; tentative D call: TRBD2 (6 bases). Germline V gene data show CDR1 as LNHDA and CDR2 as SQIVND (reference sequence). V was clipped by 3 bases and J by 3 bases, with 16 bases between them. CDR3 length equals 16 residues. CDR3 sequence: CASSMSNLRGTDTQYF. The CDR3 bases are TGTGCCAGTAGTATGAGTAATCTTCGGGGGACAGATACGCAGTATTTT.

This chain connects TRBV7-2 to TRBJ2-5; no clear D gene. Trimming left V 1 base short and J 2 bases short, with 8 bases between. Germline V CDR1 and CDR2: SGHTA, FQGNSA. The CDR3 covers 14 residues. DNA for the CDR3: TGTGCCAGCAGCTTAGGCGGATCACAAGAGACCCAGTACTTC. Translating gives CASSLGGSQETQYF.

The CDR3 loop reads CASSLLSGNTIYF. The DNA of the CDR3 is TGTGCCAGCAGTTTGCTATCTGGAAACACCATATATTTT. The chain carries TRBV28 and TRBJ1-3, with D unresolved. V lost 3 bases, J lost 1 base, and 4 bases lay in between. CDR1 is MDHEN, CDR2 SYDVKM, per germline. The CDR3 totals 13 residues.

The chain recombines TRBV9 with TRBJ2-1; the match to TRBD2 covers 12 bases. This CDR3 has 19 residues. From germline, CDR1 is SGDLS and CDR2 YYNGEE. V trimming: 3 bases; J trimming: 0 bases; junction bases outside the gene matches: 10. CDR3 coding DNA: TGTGCCAGCAGCGGCCGGACTAGCGGGAACCCCAGCTCCTACAATGAGCAGTTCTTC. Its translation: CASSGRTSGNPSSYNEQFF. The whole variable domain, remainder taken from reference TRBV9 and TRBJ2-1, is DSGVTQTPKHLITATGQRVTLRCSPRSGDLSVYWYQQSLDQGLQFLIQYYNGEERAKGNILERFSAQQFPDLHSELNLSSLELGDSALYFCASSGRTSGNPSSYNEQFFGPGTRLTVL.

This chain uses TRBV5-6 with TRBJ1-2; D is possibly TRBD1 (6 bases). The V gene's germline CDR1 is SGHDT and CDR2 YYEEEE. Trimming stripped 9 bases from V and 2 bases from J, with 11 bases between. The CDR3 has 12 amino acids. DNA for the CDR3: TGTGCCACCCGAACAGGGAACTATGGCTACACCTTC. Encoded protein: CATRTGNYGYTF.

The V call is TRBV9, the J call TRBJ1-1; TRBD1 agrees at 7 bases. Germline CDR1 and CDR2: SGDLS and YYNGEE. The CDR3 has 16 amino acids. V gave up 3 bases and J gave up 5 bases; unmatched junction bases: 13. Written as DNA, the CDR3 is TGTGCCAGCAGCGACCCGACAGGGCTAGGGGGGACTGAAGCTTTCTTT. Translation: CASSDPTGLGGTEAFF.

V usage is TRBV7-6 and J usage is TRBJ2-2, with D maybe TRBD1 (6 bases). Trimming removed 2 bases from V and 1 base from J, with 8 bases in between. CDR1 is SGHVS and CDR2 is FNYEAQ in the germline V gene. The CDR3 spans 15 residues. CDR3 amino acids: CASSLKQGNTGELFF. The CDR3 coding sequence is TGTGCCAGCAGCTTAAAACAGGGGAACACCGGGGAGCTGTTTTTT.

The chain employs TRBV5-1 and TRBJ1-2, with D unresolved. This CDR3 comprises 15 residues. Per germline, CDR1 SGHRS and CDR2 YFSETQ. V lost 0 bases, J lost 2 bases, and 11 bases lay in between. CDR3 protein: CASSLDARQNYGYTF. The DNA of the CDR3 is TGCGCCAGCAGCTTGGATGCCAGGCAGAACTATGGCTACACCTTC.

This clone was detected a few times. The chain combines TRBV21-1 with TRBJ2-1; no check of the table's D call, TRBD1, against the DNA was made. TRBV21-1 is a listed pseudogene. This CDR3 is 10 amino acids long. The CDR3 sequence: CARDWDREFF. CDR3 sequence (DNA): TGTGCCAGAGATTGGGACAGGGAGTTCTTC.

The J gene is TRBJ2-7, the V gene TRBV7-2; no firm D call. The CDR3 is made up of 13 amino acids. V was trimmed by 1 base and J by 3 bases, leaving 7 bases between them. Germline CDR1 reads SGHTA; CDR2 reads FQGNSA. CDR3 sequence reads: CASSLDQIYEQYF. CDR3 DNA sequence: TGTGCCAGCAGCTTAGATCAGATCTACGAGCAGTACTTC.

CDR3 residues: CASSLGGTSVYEQYF. CDR3 bases: TGCGCCAGCAGCTTGGGTGGGACTAGCGTATACGAGCAGTACTTC. This rearrangement joins TRBV5-1 to TRBJ2-7; 10 bases match TRBD2. The CDR3 extends over 15 amino acids. The V segment lost 0 bases and the J segment 4 bases; nucleotides outside the gene matches: 4. CDR1 SGHRS and CDR2 YFSETQ come from the germline V gene.

This clone was found a few times. The CDR3 nucleotides read TGTGCCAGCAGTTGGACAGGGGAAAGCAATCAGCCCCAGCATTTT. This codes for CASSWTGESNQPQHF. This chain links TRBV28 with TRBJ1-5; TRBD1 matches 9 bases. Germline V gives CDR1 MDHEN, CDR2 SYDVKM. The CDR3 covers 15 residues. J gave up 1 base and V 4 bases, and 2 bases lay outside the gene matches.

V usage is TRBV30 and J usage is TRBJ1-4, with D possibly matching TRBD1 (5 bases). Germline assignment: CDR1 GTSNPN and CDR2 SVGIG (reference sequence). The CDR3 covers 11 residues. Between the trimmed V and J ends, which lost 1 base and 14 bases, there was a span of 11 bases. The CDR3 reads CAWSAIGGLFF. For the CDR3, the DNA is TGTGCCTGGAGTGCTATTGGGGGGCTGTTTTTT.

The CDR3 nucleotides read TGTGCCAGCTGCCTCTATGCCGGGACTAGGAGCTCCTACGAGCAGTACTTC. Translating it yields CASCLYAGTRSSYEQYF. The V and J genes are TRBV7-9 and TRBJ2-7, with 8 bases identical to TRBD2. Trimming took 8 bases from V and 0 from J; bases not matched to a gene: 15. CDR1 SEHNR and CDR2 FQNEAQ come from the germline V gene (reference sequence). The CDR3 has 17 residues.

This sequence joins TRBV7-9 and TRBJ2-5; 7 bases are shared with TRBD1. The V and J ends lost 4 bases and 2 bases, in that order; junction bases with no gene match: 4. The CDR3 spans 14 residues. Looked up from germline, CDR1 is SEHNR and CDR2 is FQNEAQ (reference sequence). The CDR3 nucleotides read TGTGCCAGCAGCTCCCGGGACAGTCAAGAGACCCAGTACTTC. Its translation: CASSSRDSQETQYF.

The chain is built from TRBV5-1 and TRBJ1-2; TRBD1 matches 10 bases. V lost 4 bases, J lost 7 bases, and 7 bases stayed unmatched. The CDR3 consists of 14 residues. Germline V CDR1 and CDR2: SGHRS, YFSETQ. CDR3 protein: CASSIDRGRGGYTF. The CDR3 DNA sequence: TGCGCCAGCAGCATAGACAGGGGGCGCGGTGGCTACACCTTC.

The chain joins TRBV10-3 to TRBJ2-3; TRBD2 agrees at 10 bases. Germline V gene data show CDR1 as ENHRY and CDR2 as SYGVKD. With 11 bases clipped from V and 1 base from J, the junction kept 9 bases outside the gene matches. This CDR3 is built from 15 residues. DNA of the CDR3: TGTGCCGTTCGCAAAGGGACTAGCGGCACAGATACGCAGTATTTT. Protein: CAVRKGTSGTDTQYF.

V gene TRBV1 combines with J gene TRBJ2-2; the table's TRBD1 call for D was not verified on the DNA. TRBV1 is classified as a pseudogene. This CDR3 comprises 17 residues. This CDR3 reads CTSSQGFRVRSAGELFF. As DNA, the CDR3 is TGCACCAGCAGCCAAGGGTTCAGGGTACGTTCGGCCGGGGAGCTGTTTTTT.

This clone was seen a handful of times. The J gene is TRBJ2-5, the V gene TRBV19; the match to TRBD2 covers 8 bases. CDR1 is LNHDA, CDR2 SQIVND, per germline (reference sequence). The junction had 18 bases not matched to a gene; V was cut back by 8 bases and J by 10 bases. There are 15 residues in the CDR3. CDR3 in amino acids: CASAGGTLAGRDQYF. The CDR3 DNA is TGTGCCAGTGCCGGGGGGACTCTAGCGGGTCGGGACCAGTACTTC.

This chain joins TRBV9 and TRBJ2-1; 9 bases align to TRBD2. After removal of 3 bases from V and 8 bases from J, the junction contained 15 bases not matched to a gene. Germline V gene data show CDR1 as SGDLS and CDR2 as YYNGEE. The CDR3 has 17 amino acids. The CDR3 DNA reads as TGTGCCAGCAGCGCGGGGGACGCGGGGGGGCTTTTGCATGAGCAGTTCTTC. This sequence encodes CASSAGDAGGLLHEQFF.

This chain uses TRBV7-9 with TRBJ2-5; possible D gene TRBD2, 5 bases. Germline V CDR1 and CDR2: SEHNR, FQNEAQ (reference sequence). CDR3 length equals 15 residues. Between the trimmed V and J ends, which lost 5 bases and 1 base, there was a span of 14 bases. In DNA, the CDR3 is TGTGCCAGCAGCATGGGCGGGCCTAGCCAAGAGACCCAGTACTTC. Protein: CASSMGGPSQETQYF.

This clone occurred a few times. The chain carries TRBV6-5 and TRBJ1-3; D remains unclear. The CDR3 extends over 13 amino acids. The V gene lost 6 bases and the J gene lost 4 bases, with 10 bases spanning the gap. CDR1 is MNHEY, CDR2 SVGAGI, per germline. The CDR3 sequence: CASSLGLGNTIYF. CDR3 DNA sequence: TGTGCCAGCAGCCTAGGACTCGGAAACACCATATATTTT.

The table lists this clone with a few counts. This rearrangement joins TRBV7-3 to TRBJ2-7; 9 positions match TRBD2. Germline CDR1 reads SGHTA; CDR2 reads FQGTGA. CDR3 size: 14 residues. The V and J ends lost 3 bases and 0 bases, in that order; junction bases with no gene match: 0. The CDR3 sequence: CASSFSGSSYEQYF. CDR3 coding DNA: TGTGCCAGCAGCTTTAGCGGGAGCTCCTACGAGCAGTACTTC.

The rearrangement links TRBV4-3 to TRBJ1-2; TRBD1 agrees at 8 bases. The CDR3 contains 15 residues. V was pared by 4 bases and J by 4 bases, with 8 bases of the junction left unmatched. The germline gives CDR1 LGHNA, CDR2 YSLEER. The CDR3 loop reads CASSPDWTGTYGYTF. The CDR3 DNA sequence: TGCGCCAGCAGCCCCGATTGGACAGGGACCTATGGCTACACCTTC.

Only one count was recorded for this clone. This sequence joins TRBV19 and TRBJ1-2, with unresolved D. The CDR3 runs 14 residues. Germline CDR1 and CDR2: LNHDA and SQIVND (reference sequence). Trimming removed 1 base at V and 8 bases at J, with 14 bases between. The CDR3 is CASSIVERRAGYTF. Written as DNA, the CDR3 is TGTGCCAGTAGTATAGTGGAGAGGAGGGCCGGCTACACCTTC.

This clone has more than one count but fewer than ten. The chain carries TRBV4-2 and TRBJ1-6, with D perhaps TRBD1 (6 bases). The CDR3 runs to 15 residues. With 1 base removed from V and 7 bases from J, the gap between germline ends came to 11 bases. Germline assignment: CDR1 LGHNA and CDR2 YNFKEQ. CDR3 in DNA: TGTGCCAGCAGCCAAGGGGAGGGGGACAATTCACCCCTCCACTTT. Translation gives CASSQGEGDNSPLHF.

The chain recombines TRBV7-2 with TRBJ2-7, with D perhaps TRBD2 (6 bases). CDR3 size: 13 residues. In germline, CDR1 is SGHTA, CDR2 FQGNSA. V was shortened by 8 bases and J by 6 bases, with 17 bases between the two germline ends. DNA of the CDR3: TGTGCCAGCTCGTGGGGGGTGAATGGCGAGCAGTACTTC. The encoded protein is CASSWGVNGEQYF.